This TCR beta chain was found in a study of blood T cell repertoires in COVID-19. About the study: The cDNA or gDNA used as material had been derived from T cells, B-cell-depleted T cells, or PBMCs.

Germline CDR1 is MNHEY and CDR2 is SMNVEV (reference sequence). The germline V and J ends were trimmed by 3 bases and 7 bases, with 9 bases remaining between them. This CDR3 spans 12 amino acids. Grouping used clinical history reported by participants in a survey and questionnaire. Donors of Cohort 3 who recovered were those that had two negative PCRs, clearance, or symptom resolution. Using immunoSEQ multiplex PCR, the repertoire was profiled, and TCRdb retains in-frame clones only, with some absent. This repertoire shows about 300,000 clones, 86% found once; its top ten account for around 4.6%. The sequenced sample was PBMCs or T cells enriched from blood (not recorded which). The sequence was collected from a man aged 25-40 years who had recovered from COVID-19. The genes are TRBV27 and TRBJ1-1; D not resolved. Here the CDR3 reads CASSFISGEAFF. As DNA, the CDR3 is TGTGCCAGCAGTTTTATCTCGGGTGAAGCTTTCTTT.